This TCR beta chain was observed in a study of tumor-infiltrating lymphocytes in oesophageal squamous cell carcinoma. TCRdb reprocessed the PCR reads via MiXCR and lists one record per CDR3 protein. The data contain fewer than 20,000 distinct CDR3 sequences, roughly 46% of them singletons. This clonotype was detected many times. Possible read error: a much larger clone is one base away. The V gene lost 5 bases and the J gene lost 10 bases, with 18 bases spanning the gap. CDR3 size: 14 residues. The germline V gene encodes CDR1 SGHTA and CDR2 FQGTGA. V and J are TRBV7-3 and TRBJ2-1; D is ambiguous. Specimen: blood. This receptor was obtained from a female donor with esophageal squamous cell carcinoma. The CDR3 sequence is CASSREESPYEQFF. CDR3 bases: TGTGCCAGCAGCCGTGAGGAATCTCCCTACGAGCAGTTCTTC.